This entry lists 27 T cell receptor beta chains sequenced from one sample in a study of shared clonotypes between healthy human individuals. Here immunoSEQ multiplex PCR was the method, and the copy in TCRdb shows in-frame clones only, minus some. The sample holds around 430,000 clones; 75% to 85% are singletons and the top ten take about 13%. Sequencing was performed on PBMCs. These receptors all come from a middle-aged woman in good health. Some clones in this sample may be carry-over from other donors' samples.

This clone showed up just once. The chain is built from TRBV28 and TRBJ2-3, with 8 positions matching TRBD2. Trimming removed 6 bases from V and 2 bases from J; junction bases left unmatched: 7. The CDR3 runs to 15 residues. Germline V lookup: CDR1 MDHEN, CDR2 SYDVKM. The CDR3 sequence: CASSPSGSTTDTQYF. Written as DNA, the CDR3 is TGTGCCAGCAGCCCGAGCGGGAGCACCACAGATACGCAGTATTTT.

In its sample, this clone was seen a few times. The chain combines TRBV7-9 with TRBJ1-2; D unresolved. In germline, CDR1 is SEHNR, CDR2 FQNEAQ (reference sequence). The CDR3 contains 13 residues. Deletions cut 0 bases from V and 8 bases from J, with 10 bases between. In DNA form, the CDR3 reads TGTGCCAGCAGCTTAGCTGGGCAGAAAGGCTACACCTTC. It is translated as CASSLAGQKGYTF.

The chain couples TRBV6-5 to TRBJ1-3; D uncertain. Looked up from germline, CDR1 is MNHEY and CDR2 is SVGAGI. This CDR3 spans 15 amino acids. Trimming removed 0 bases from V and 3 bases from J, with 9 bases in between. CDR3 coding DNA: TGTGCCAGCAGTTACTCGGTCGGGGTTGGAAACACCATATATTTT. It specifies CASSYSVGVGNTIYF.

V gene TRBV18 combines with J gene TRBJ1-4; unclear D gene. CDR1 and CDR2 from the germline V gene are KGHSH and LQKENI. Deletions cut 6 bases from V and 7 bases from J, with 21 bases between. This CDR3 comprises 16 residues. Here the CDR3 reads CASSLGSPSFGEKLFF. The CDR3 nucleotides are TGTGCCAGCTCTCTCGGGTCCCCGTCCTTTGGTGAAAAACTGTTTTTT.

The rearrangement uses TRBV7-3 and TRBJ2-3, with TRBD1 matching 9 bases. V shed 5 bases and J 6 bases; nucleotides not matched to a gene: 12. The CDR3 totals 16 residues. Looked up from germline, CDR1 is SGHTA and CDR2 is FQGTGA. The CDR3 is CASSPRPDRGIDTQYF. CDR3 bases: TGTGCCAGCAGCCCCCGGCCGGACAGGGGTATTGATACGCAGTATTTT.

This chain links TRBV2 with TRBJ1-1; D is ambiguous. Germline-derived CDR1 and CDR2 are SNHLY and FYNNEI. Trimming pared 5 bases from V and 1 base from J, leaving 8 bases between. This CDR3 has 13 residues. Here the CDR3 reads CASSQNRNTEAFF. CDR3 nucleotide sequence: TGTGCCAGCAGTCAAAACAGGAACACTGAAGCTTTCTTT.

The CDR3 is CASSLAGQDYGYTF. CDR3 nucleotides: TGCGCCAGCAGCTTGGCCGGACAGGACTATGGCTACACCTTC. This chain links TRBV5-1 with TRBJ1-2, with 7 bases matching TRBD1. This CDR3 spans 14 amino acids. Germline CDR1 is SGHRS and CDR2 is YFSETQ. V lost 0 bases to trimming and J lost 3 bases; unmatched junction nucleotides: 2.

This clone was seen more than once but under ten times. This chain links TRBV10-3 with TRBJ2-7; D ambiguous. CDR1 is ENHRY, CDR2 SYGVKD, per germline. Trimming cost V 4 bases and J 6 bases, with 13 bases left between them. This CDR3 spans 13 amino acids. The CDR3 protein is CAISGSSNGEQYF. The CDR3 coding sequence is TGTGCCATCAGTGGTTCCTCGAACGGCGAGCAGTACTTC.

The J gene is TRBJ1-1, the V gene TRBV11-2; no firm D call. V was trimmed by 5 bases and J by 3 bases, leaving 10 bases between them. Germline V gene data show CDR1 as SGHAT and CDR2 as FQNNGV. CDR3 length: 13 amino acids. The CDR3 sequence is CASSPNPDTEAFF. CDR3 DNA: TGTGCCAGCAGCCCGAACCCCGACACTGAAGCTTTCTTT.

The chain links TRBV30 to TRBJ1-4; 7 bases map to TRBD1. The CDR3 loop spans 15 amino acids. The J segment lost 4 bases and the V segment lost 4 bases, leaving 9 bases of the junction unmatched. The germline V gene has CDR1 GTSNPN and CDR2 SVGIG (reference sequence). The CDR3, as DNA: TGTGCCTGGAAAGGTTGGGACAGACTTAATGAAAAACTGTTTTTT. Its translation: CAWKGWDRLNEKLFF.

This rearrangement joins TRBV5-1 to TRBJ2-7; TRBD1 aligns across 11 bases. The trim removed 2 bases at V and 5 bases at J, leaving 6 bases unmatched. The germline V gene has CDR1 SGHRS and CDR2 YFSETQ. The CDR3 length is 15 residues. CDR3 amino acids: CASSFTGTGGDEQYF. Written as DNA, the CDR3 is TGCGCCAGCAGCTTCACCGGGACAGGGGGGGACGAGCAGTACTTC.

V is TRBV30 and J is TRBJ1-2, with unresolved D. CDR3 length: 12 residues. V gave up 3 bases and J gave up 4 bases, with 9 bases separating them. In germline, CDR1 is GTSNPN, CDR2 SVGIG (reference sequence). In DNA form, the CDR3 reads TGTGCCTGGAGCCTTTCGGGCTATGGCTACACCTTC. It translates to CAWSLSGYGYTF.

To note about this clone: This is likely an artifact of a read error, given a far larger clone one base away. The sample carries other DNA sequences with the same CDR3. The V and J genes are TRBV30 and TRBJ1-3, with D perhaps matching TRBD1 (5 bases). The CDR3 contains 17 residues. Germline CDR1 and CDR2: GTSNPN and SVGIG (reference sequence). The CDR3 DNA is TGCGCCTGGAGTGTTAGGGGTCGGTATATCTCTGGAAACACCATATATTTT. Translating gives CAWSVRGRYISGNTIYF.

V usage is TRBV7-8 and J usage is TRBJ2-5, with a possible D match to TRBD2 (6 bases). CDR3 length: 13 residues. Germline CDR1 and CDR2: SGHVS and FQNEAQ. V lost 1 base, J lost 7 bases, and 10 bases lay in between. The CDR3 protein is CASSLVPGGTQYF. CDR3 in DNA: TGTGCCAGCAGCTTAGTCCCCGGGGGGACCCAGTACTTC.

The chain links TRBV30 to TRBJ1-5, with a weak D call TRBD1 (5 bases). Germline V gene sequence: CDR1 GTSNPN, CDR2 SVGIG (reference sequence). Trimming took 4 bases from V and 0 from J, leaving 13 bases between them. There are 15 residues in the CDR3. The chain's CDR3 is CAWNSGKLSNQPQHF. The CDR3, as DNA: TGTGCCTGGAACTCAGGGAAACTTAGCAATCAGCCCCAGCATTTT.

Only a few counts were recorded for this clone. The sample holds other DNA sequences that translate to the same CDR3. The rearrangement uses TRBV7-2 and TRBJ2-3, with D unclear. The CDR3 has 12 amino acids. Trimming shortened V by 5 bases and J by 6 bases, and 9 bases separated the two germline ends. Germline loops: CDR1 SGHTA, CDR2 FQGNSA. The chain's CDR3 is CASSPRPDTQYF. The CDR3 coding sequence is TGTGCCAGCAGCCCCCGACCGGATACGCAGTATTTT. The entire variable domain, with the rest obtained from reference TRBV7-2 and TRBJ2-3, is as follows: GAGVSQSPSNKVTEKGKDVELRCDPISGHTALYWYRQSLGQGLEFLIYFQGNSAPDKSGLPSDRFSAERTGGSVSTLTIQRTQQEDSAVYLCASSPRPDTQYFGPGTRLTVL.

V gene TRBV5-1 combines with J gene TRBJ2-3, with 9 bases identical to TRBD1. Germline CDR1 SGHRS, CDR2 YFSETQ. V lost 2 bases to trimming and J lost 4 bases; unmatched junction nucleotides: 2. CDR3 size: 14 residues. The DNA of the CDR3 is TGCGCCAGCAGCTTAACAGGGGGCGCAGATACGCAGTATTTT. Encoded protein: CASSLTGGADTQYF. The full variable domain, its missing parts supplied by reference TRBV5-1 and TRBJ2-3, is KAGVTQTPRYLIKTRGQQVTLSCSPISGHRSVSWYQQTPGQGLQFLFEYFSETQRNKGNFPGRFSGRQFSNSRSEMNVSTLELGDSALYLCASSLTGGADTQYFGPGTRLTVL.

Here the CDR3 reads CASSLAGLGYNEQFF. The CDR3 DNA sequence: TGTGCCAGCAGCTTAGCTGGACTAGGCTACAATGAGCAGTTCTTC. V usage is TRBV11-2 and J usage is TRBJ2-1, with 7 bases lining up with TRBD2. Germline V CDR1 and CDR2: SGHAT, FQNNGV. J was trimmed by 3 bases and V by 1 base; bases with no gene match: 3. The CDR3 runs 15 residues. Based on the CDR3 plus reference TRBV11-2 and TRBJ2-1, the full variable domain is EAGVAQSPRYKIIEKRQSVAFWCNPISGHATLYWYQQILGQGPKLLIQFQNNGVVDDSQLPKDRFSAERLKGVDSTLKIQPAKLEDSAVYLCASSLAGLGYNEQFFGPGTRLTVL.

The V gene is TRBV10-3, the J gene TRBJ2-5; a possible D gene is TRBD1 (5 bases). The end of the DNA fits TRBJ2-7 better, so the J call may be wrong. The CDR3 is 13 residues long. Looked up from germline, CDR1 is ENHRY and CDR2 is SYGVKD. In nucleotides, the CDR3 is TGTGCCATCAGGTTAGACAGCGCCTACGAGCAGTACTTC. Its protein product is CAIRLDSAYEQYF.

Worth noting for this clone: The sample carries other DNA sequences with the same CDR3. The CDR3 protein is CASSLAENTEAFF. The CDR3 DNA follows: TGTGCCAGCAGCTTGGCCGAGAACACTGAAGCTTTCTTT. The rearrangement uses TRBV7-9 and TRBJ1-1; D remains ambiguous. The V end was cut by 3 bases, the J end by 1 base, with 6 bases between. The CDR3 runs 13 residues. CDR1 and CDR2 (germline): SEHNR, FQNEAQ (reference sequence). Drawing the rest from reference TRBV7-9 and TRBJ1-1, the complete variable domain is DTGVSQNPRHKITKRGQNVTFRCDPISEHNRLYWYRQTLGQGPEFLTYFQNEAQLEKSRLLSDRFSAERPKGSFSTLEIQRTEQGDSAMYLCASSLAENTEAFFGQGTRLTVV.

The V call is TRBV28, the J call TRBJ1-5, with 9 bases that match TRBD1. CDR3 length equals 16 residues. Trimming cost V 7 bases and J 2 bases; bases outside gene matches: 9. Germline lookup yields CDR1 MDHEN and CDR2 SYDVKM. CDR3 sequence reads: CASTPGTGFGNQPQHF. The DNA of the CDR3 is TGTGCCAGCACCCCAGGGACAGGGTTCGGCAATCAGCCCCAGCATTTT.

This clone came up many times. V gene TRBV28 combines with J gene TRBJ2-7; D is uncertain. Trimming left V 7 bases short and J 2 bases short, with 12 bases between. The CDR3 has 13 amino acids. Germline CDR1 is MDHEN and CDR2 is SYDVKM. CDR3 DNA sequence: TGTGCCAGCACCCTAAAGGGTCCCTACGAGCAGTACTTC. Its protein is CASTLKGPYEQYF.

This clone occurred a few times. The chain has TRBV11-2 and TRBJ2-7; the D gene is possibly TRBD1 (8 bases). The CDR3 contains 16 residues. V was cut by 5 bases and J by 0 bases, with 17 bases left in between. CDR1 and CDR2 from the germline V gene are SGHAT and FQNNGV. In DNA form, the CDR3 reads TGTGCCAGCAGCCCCGACAGGGGCGGGAGCTCCTACGAGCAGTACTTC. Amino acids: CASSPDRGGSSYEQYF.

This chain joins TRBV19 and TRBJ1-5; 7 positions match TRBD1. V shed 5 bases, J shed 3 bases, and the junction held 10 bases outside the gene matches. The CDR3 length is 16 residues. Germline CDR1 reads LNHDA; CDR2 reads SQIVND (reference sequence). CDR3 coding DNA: TGTGCCAGTAGTCCCACCCAAGGGGGCTTCAATCAGCCCCAGCATTTT. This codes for CASSPTQGGFNQPQHF.

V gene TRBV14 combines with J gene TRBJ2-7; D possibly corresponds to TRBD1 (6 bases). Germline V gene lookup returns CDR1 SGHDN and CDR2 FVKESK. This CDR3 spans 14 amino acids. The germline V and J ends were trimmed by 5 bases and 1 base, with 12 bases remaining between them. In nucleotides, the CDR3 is TGTGCCAGCAGCTATGGGGGCGGGTCCTACGAGCAGTACTTC. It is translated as CASSYGGGSYEQYF.

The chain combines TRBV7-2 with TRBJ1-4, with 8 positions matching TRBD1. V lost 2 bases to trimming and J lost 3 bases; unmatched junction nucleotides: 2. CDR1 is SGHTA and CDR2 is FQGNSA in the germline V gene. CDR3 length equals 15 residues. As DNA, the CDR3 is TGTGCCAGCAGCTTAAGGGGACAGGCTAATGAAAAACTGTTTTTT. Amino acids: CASSLRGQANEKLFF.

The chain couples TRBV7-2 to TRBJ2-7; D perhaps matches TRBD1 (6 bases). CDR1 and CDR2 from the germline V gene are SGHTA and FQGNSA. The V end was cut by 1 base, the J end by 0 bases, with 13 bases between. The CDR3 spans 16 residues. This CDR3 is CASSLVWQGTSYEQYF. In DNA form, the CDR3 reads TGTGCCAGCAGCTTAGTTTGGCAGGGGACCTCCTACGAGCAGTACTTC.